These 14 T cell receptor beta chains share one sample of origin, sequenced in a study of monozygotic twins with inflammatory bowel disease. TCRdb processed the 5' RACE reads again and assigns one entry to each CDR3 protein, with no DNA. This sample's table reports around 220,000 distinct CDR3 sequences. Sequenced input: blood. The receptors stem from a human donor with ulcerative colitis or Crohn's disease, or a healthy co-twin of an affected twin (not recorded which).

The chain carries TRBV7-2 and TRBJ2-5; TCRdb's assignment of TRBD1 cannot be checked, as there is no DNA. Germline CDR1 and CDR2: SGHTA and FQGNSA. This CDR3 has 13 residues. The CDR3 protein is CAIGWTEQETQYF.

This rearrangement joins TRBV12-3 or TRBV12-4 to TRBJ1-1. The CDR3 sequence is 13 residues long. CDR3 loop: CAGQKDTNTEAFF.

V gene TRBV11-2 combines with J gene TRBJ2-3; the D gene TCRdb calls, TRBD1, cannot be checked with no DNA. The V gene's germline CDR1 is SGHAT and CDR2 FQNNGV. This CDR3 region has 12 residues. The CDR3 sequence is CASSLQGDTQYF.

The genes are TRBV6-1 and TRBJ1-1; checking the TCRdb D call of TRBD1 is not possible without DNA. CDR3 size: 16 residues. Germline V gene sequence: CDR1 MNHNS, CDR2 SASEGT. The CDR3 reads CATLRKPGQGDTEAFF.

This chain uses TRBV2 with TRBJ2-5; TCRdb's D gene call, TRBD1, goes unchecked for lack of DNA. The CDR3 spans 13 residues. CDR1 and CDR2 (germline): SNHLY, FYNNEI. The chain's CDR3 is CASNGQSQETQYF.

The chain uses TRBV29-1 and TRBJ2-5; TCRdb names TRBD1, which stays unverified in the absence of DNA. Per the germline V gene, CDR1 is SQVTM and CDR2 is ANQGSEA. The CDR3 is 15 amino acids. CDR3 sequence: CSVNQQGSLKETQYF. The full variable domain, completed using reference TRBV29-1 and TRBJ2-5, is SAVISQKPSRDICQRGTSLTIQCQVDSQVTMMFWYRQQPGQSLTLIATANQGSEATYESGFVIDKFPISRPNLTFSTLTVSNMSPEDSSIYLCSVNQQGSLKETQYFGPGTRLLVL.

The chain links TRBV4-3 to TRBJ1-1. The germline gives CDR1 LGHNA, CDR2 YSLEER. This CDR3 comprises 14 residues. CDR3 protein: CASSQEAVNTEAFF.

This chain uses TRBV7-9 with TRBJ1-2. The CDR3 runs to 14 residues. Germline CDR1 is SEHNR and CDR2 is FQNEAQ (reference sequence). This CDR3 is CASSLELLGYGYTF.

This chain links TRBV7-6 with TRBJ1-1. CDR3 length equals 13 residues. Germline values: CDR1 SGHVS, CDR2 FNYEAQ. The CDR3: CASSVGRGTEAFF.

The V call is TRBV10-3, the J call TRBJ2-7; the TCRdb D gene call, TRBD2, has no DNA to confirm it. The CDR3 runs 14 residues. Germline CDR1 is ENHRY and CDR2 is SYGVKD. The CDR3 protein is CASTSGTSSYEQYF.

The rearrangement uses TRBV5-1 and TRBJ2-5; TCRdb lists TRBD1, though no DNA is available to test this call. CDR1 SGHRS and CDR2 YFSETQ come from the germline V gene. The CDR3 covers 16 residues. The CDR3 reads CASSYGTQGVQETQYF.

This chain connects TRBV15 to TRBJ1-1. This CDR3 has 14 residues. Germline loops: CDR1 LNHNV, CDR2 YYDKDF (reference sequence). The CDR3 reads CATSRVVGISEAFF.

The V call is TRBV12-3 or TRBV12-4, the J call TRBJ2-7; TCRdb selects TRBD1, and the lack of DNA leaves this call unchecked. The CDR3 covers 12 residues. This CDR3 is CASSRGQLEQYF.

The rearrangement links TRBV4-2 to TRBJ2-7. Germline CDR1 LGHNA, CDR2 YNFKEQ. This CDR3 comprises 14 residues. CDR3 in amino acids: CASSQEPSGYEQYF.